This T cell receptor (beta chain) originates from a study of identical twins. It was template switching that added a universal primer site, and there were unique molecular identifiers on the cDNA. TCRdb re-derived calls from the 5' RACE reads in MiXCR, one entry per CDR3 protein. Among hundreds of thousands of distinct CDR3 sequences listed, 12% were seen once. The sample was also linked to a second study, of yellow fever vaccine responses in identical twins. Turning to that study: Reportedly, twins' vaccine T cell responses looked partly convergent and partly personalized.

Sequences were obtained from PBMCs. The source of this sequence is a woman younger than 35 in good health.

This CDR3 reads CASSQDLGLITEAFF. The CDR3 nucleotides read TGTGCCAGCAGCCAAGATCTGGGATTAATCACTGAAGCTTTCTTT. The rearrangement uses TRBV4-2 and TRBJ1-1; no clear D gene. The germline V gene encodes CDR1 LGHNA and CDR2 YNFKEQ. The CDR3 extends over 15 amino acids. The V end was cut by 0 bases, the J end by 4 bases, with 12 bases between.